This is a list of T cell receptor beta chains from one sample in a study of human T cells and chemical hapten exposure. From the RACE reads, TCRdb called clonotypes with MiXCR, one entry per CDR3 protein. The table has about 120,000 distinct CDR3 sequences, over 10% seen once. Sample: whole blood, taken in connection with sensitization to the hapten diphenylcyclopropenone (DPC). These receptors were obtained from a woman aged 45-65 years with alopecia areata. Some clones in this sample may be carry-over from other donors' samples. The CDR3 runs from the conserved cysteine through the conserved F or W.

CDR3aa: CASSYYIQGGSGNTIYF
j_gene: TRBJ1-3
v_gene: TRBV6-5

CDR3aa: CASARGGLIPNEQFF
j_gene: TRBJ2-1
v_gene: TRBV6-2/TRBV6-3

CDR3aa: CASSSRTPSEQFF
j_gene: TRBJ2-1
v_gene: TRBV27

CDR3aa: CASSPPGAGGTSRQYF
j_gene: TRBJ2-7
v_gene: TRBV18

CDR3aa: CASSFWGQGSIAGELFF
j_gene: TRBJ2-2
v_gene: TRBV7-6

CDR3aa: CASSRRDEQYF
j_gene: TRBJ2-7
v_gene: TRBV28

CDR3aa: CASGIQETQYF
j_gene: TRBJ2-5
v_gene: TRBV27

CDR3aa: CASSENSGPYGYTF
j_gene: TRBJ1-2
v_gene: TRBV10-2

CDR3aa: CASSFYGTGATNEKLFF
j_gene: TRBJ1-4
v_gene: TRBV28

CDR3aa: CASSFRGRPMAFF
j_gene: TRBJ1-1
v_gene: TRBV27

CDR3aa: CASSSFSGRDEQFF
j_gene: TRBJ2-1
v_gene: TRBV7-8

CDR3aa: CASRGTRYNSPLHF
j_gene: TRBJ1-6
v_gene: TRBV28

CDR3aa: CASSPPARPHDQPQHF
j_gene: TRBJ1-5
v_gene: TRBV5-1

CDR3aa: CASSSGGSTDTQYF
j_gene: TRBJ2-3
v_gene: TRBV28

CDR3aa: CASSRAGQGTEAFF
j_gene: TRBJ1-1
v_gene: TRBV3-1

CDR3aa: CASSESVSGEQFF
j_gene: TRBJ2-1
v_gene: TRBV2

CDR3aa: CASSKLDRDNEKLLF
j_gene: TRBJ1-4
v_gene: TRBV21-1

CDR3aa: CASSLGVPSSYNEQFF
j_gene: TRBJ2-1
v_gene: TRBV5-1

CDR3aa: CSAGSGTGSYEQYF
j_gene: TRBJ2-7
v_gene: TRBV29-1

CDR3aa: CASSLRGQETQYF
j_gene: TRBJ2-5
v_gene: TRBV28

CDR3aa: CATSDRTGTGRQHF
j_gene: TRBJ1-5
v_gene: TRBV24-1

CDR3aa: CASSVISSGNTIYF
j_gene: TRBJ1-3
v_gene: TRBV2

CDR3aa: CASSLSGGASYNEQFF
j_gene: TRBJ2-1
v_gene: TRBV19

CDR3aa: CASSDARLDTQYF
j_gene: TRBJ2-3
v_gene: TRBV6-2/TRBV6-3

CDR3aa: CASSQETGGYEQFF
j_gene: TRBJ2-1
v_gene: TRBV4-1

CDR3aa: CASSFSYRGEQYF
j_gene: TRBJ2-7
v_gene: TRBV11-2

CDR3aa: CASSLAVRGASGYTF
j_gene: TRBJ1-2
v_gene: TRBV7-9

CDR3aa: CASSSSRKAGAIWSEQFF
j_gene: TRBJ2-1
v_gene: TRBV11-2

CDR3aa: CASSQEGGGYSNQPQHF
j_gene: TRBJ1-5
v_gene: TRBV4-1

CDR3aa: CASSQGRTGLGNTIYF
j_gene: TRBJ1-3
v_gene: TRBV4-3

CDR3aa: CASSSYGAGYEQYF
j_gene: TRBJ2-7
v_gene: TRBV7-2

CDR3aa: CASEQGTGRNTEAFF
j_gene: TRBJ1-1
v_gene: TRBV19

CDR3aa: CASSQENTDTQYF
j_gene: TRBJ2-3
v_gene: TRBV3-1

CDR3aa: CASSFLRQGPQKTQYF
j_gene: TRBJ2-5
v_gene: TRBV28

CDR3aa: CATSDQDPKDDPQYF
j_gene: TRBJ2-3
v_gene: TRBV24-1

CDR3aa: CASSLELAGGSEQFF
j_gene: TRBJ2-1
v_gene: TRBV7-2

CDR3aa: CSAREHADTQYF
j_gene: TRBJ2-3
v_gene: TRBV20-1

CDR3aa: CASSSPGPTGELFF
j_gene: TRBJ2-2
v_gene: TRBV28

CDR3aa: CASSFGAGQETQYF
j_gene: TRBJ2-5
v_gene: TRBV7-9

CDR3aa: CASSLLAGVIETQYF
j_gene: TRBJ2-5
v_gene: TRBV7-7

CDR3aa: CASSQGAITGELFF
j_gene: TRBJ2-2
v_gene: TRBV6-5

CDR3aa: CASRKTLGQAVADTQYF
j_gene: TRBJ2-3
v_gene: TRBV27

CDR3aa: CSARDQMTGYPEAFF
j_gene: TRBJ1-1
v_gene: TRBV20-1

CDR3aa: CASSQYRAGANVLTF
j_gene: TRBJ2-6
v_gene: TRBV16

CDR3aa: CASRPSGTNYEQYF
j_gene: TRBJ2-7
v_gene: TRBV12-3/TRBV12-4

CDR3aa: CASSQDLYRVTQGGNQPQHF
j_gene: TRBJ1-5
v_gene: TRBV4-3

CDR3aa: CSVGTLITETQYF
j_gene: TRBJ2-5
v_gene: TRBV29-1

CDR3aa: CASGRGRENYGYTF
j_gene: TRBJ1-2
v_gene: TRBV6-2/TRBV6-3

CDR3aa: CASSPDSGNYGYTF
j_gene: TRBJ1-2
v_gene: TRBV10-2

CDR3aa: CASSYWGLGVGTDTQYF
j_gene: TRBJ2-3
v_gene: TRBV6-5

CDR3aa: CASSPLSGTDPYEQYF
j_gene: TRBJ2-7
v_gene: TRBV18

CDR3aa: CASSPGPTEAFF
j_gene: TRBJ1-1
v_gene: TRBV5-1

CDR3aa: CASSFQGRNQPQHF
j_gene: TRBJ1-5
v_gene: TRBV5-5

CDR3aa: CASSLVRYTEAFF
j_gene: TRBJ1-1
v_gene: TRBV11-1